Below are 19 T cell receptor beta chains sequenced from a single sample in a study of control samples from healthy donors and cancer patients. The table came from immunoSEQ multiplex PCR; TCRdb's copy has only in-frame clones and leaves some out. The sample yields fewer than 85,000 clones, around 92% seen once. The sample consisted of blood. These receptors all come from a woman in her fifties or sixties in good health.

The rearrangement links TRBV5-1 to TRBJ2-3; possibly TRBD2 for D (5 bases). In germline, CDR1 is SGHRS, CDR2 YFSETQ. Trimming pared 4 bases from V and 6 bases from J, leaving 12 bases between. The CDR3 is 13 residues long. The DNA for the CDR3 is TGCGCCAGCAGCGGTCCGGGGTTTGATACGCAGTATTTT. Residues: CASSGPGFDTQYF.

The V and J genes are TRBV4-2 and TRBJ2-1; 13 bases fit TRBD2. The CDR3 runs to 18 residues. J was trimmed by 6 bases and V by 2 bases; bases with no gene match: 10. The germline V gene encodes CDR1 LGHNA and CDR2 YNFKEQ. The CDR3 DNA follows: TGTGCCAGCAGCCAATCCCCTACTAGCGGGAGGGGGATCAATGAGCAGTTCTTC. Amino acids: CASSQSPTSGRGINEQFF.

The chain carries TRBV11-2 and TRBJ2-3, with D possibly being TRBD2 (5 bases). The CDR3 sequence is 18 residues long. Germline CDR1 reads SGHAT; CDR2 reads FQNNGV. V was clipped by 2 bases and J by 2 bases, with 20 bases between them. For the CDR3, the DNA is TGTGCCAGCAGCTTAATGGCCGGGATTGGGTTTGTCACAGATACGCAGTATTTT. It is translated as CASSLMAGIGFVTDTQYF.

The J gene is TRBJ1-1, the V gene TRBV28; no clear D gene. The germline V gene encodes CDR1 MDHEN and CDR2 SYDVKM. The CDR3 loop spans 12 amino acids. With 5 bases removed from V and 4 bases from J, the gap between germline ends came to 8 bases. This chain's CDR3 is CASSLSVTEAFF. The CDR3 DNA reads TGTGCCAGCAGTCTGAGTGTCACTGAAGCTTTCTTT.

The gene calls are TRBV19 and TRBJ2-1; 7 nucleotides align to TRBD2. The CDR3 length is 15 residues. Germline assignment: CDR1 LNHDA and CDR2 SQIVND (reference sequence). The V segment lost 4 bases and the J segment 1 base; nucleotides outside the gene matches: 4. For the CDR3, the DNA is TGTGCCAGTAGTACCGGGGGGTGGTCCTACAATGAGCAGTTCTTC. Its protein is CASSTGGWSYNEQFF.

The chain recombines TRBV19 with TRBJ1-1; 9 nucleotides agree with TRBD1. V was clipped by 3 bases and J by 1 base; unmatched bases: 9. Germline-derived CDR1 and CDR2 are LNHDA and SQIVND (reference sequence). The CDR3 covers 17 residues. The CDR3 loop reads CASSIRTGGRGNTEAFF. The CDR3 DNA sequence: TGTGCCAGTAGTATCCGAACAGGGGGCCGGGGGAACACTGAAGCTTTCTTT. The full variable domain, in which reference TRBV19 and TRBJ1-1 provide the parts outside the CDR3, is DGGITQSPKYLFRKEGQNVTLSCEQNLNHDAMYWYRQDPGQGLRLIYYSQIVNDFQKGDIAEGYSVSREKKESFPLTVTSAQKNPTAFYLCASSIRTGGRGNTEAFFGQGTRLTVV.

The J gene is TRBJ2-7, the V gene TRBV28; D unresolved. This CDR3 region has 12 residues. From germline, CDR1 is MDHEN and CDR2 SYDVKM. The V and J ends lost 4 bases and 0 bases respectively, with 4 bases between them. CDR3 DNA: TGTGCCAGCAGTTATATCTCCTACGAGCAGTACTTC. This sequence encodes CASSYISYEQYF.

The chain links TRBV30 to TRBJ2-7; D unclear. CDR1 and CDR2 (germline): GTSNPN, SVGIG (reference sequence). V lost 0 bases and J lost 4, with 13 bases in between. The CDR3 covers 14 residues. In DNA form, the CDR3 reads TGTGCCTGGAGTGTAAATTCTGGGGAATACGAGCAGTACTTC. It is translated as CAWSVNSGEYEQYF.

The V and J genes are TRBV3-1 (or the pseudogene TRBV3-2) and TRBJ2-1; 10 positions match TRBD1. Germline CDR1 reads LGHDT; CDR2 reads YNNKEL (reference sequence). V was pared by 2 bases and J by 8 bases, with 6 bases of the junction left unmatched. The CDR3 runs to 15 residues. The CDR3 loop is CASSQFDRGHHEQFF. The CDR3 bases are TGTGCCAGCAGCCAATTCGACAGGGGGCATCATGAGCAGTTCTTC.

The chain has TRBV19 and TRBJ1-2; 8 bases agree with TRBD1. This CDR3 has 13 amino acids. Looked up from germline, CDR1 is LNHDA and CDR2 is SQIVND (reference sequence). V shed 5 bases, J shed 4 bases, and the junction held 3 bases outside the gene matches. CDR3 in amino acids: CASSPTGGYGYTF. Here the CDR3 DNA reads TGTGCCAGTAGTCCAACAGGGGGCTATGGCTACACCTTC.

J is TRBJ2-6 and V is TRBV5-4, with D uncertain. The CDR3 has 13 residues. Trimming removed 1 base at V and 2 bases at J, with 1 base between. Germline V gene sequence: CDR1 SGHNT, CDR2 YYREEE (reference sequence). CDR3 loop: CASSLPGANVLTF. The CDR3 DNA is TGTGCCAGCAGCTTGCCTGGGGCCAACGTCCTGACTTTC.

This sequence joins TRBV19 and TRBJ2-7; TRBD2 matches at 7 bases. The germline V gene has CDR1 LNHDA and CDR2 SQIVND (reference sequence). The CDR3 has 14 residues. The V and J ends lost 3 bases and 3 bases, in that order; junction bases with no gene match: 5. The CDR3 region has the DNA TGTGCCAGTAGTATGGGGAGGGCCCGCTACGAGCAGTACTTC. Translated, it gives CASSMGRARYEQYF.

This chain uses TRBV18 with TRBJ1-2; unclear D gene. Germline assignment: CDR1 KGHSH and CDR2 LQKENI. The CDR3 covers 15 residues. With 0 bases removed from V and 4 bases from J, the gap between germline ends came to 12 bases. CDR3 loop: CASSPPTVLGYGYTF. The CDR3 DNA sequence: TGTGCCAGCTCACCACCGACGGTGCTAGGCTATGGCTACACCTTC. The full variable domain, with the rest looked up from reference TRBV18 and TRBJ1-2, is NAGVMQNPRHLVRRRGQEARLRCSPMKGHSHVYWYRQLPEEGLKFMVYLQKENIIDESGMPKERFSAEFPKEGPSILRIQQVVRGDSAAYFCASSPPTVLGYGYTFGSGTRLTVV.

CDR3 DNA: TGTGCCAGCAGTAGGTTGACCCTCCACTTT. The encoded protein is CASSRLTLHF. The rearrangement links TRBV28 to TRBJ1-6, with D unclear. V lost 5 bases and J 14 bases, leaving 7 bases between the germline ends. Germline CDR1 is MDHEN and CDR2 is SYDVKM. The CDR3 length is 10 residues.

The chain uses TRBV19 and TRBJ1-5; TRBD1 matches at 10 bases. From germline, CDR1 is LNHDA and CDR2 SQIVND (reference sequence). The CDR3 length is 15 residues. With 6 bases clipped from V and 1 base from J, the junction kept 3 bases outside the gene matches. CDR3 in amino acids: CASRWTGGSNQPQHF. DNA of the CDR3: TGTGCCAGTAGGTGGACAGGGGGAAGCAATCAGCCCCAGCATTTT.

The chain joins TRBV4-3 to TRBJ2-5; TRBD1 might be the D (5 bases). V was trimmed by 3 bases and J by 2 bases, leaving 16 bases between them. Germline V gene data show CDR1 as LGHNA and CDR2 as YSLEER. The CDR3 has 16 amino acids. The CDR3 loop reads CASSQNTIGAQETQYF. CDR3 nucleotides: TGCGCCAGCAGCCAGAATACTATTGGGGCGCAAGAGACCCAGTACTTC.

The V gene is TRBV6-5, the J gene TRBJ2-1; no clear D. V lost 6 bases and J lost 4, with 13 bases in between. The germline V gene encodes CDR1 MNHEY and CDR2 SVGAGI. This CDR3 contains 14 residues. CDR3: CASSPYWGYNEQFF. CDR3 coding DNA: TGTGCCAGCAGCCCCTATTGGGGATACAATGAGCAGTTCTTC.

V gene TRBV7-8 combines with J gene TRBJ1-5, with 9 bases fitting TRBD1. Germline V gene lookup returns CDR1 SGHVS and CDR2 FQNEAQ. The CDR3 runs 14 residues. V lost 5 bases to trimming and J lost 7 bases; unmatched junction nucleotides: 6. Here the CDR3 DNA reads TGTGCCAGCAGCCCTAGACAGGGGGTACAGCCCCAGCATTTT. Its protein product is CASSPRQGVQPQHF.

The CDR3 bases are TGTGCCAGCAGCTTACAGCGGGGCGGGGAGCTGTTTTTT. Translation gives CASSLQRGGELFF. The chain combines TRBV7-3 with TRBJ2-2, with 7 bases identical to TRBD2. The CDR3 is 13 amino acids. The germline V gene has CDR1 SGHTA and CDR2 FQGTGA. V was clipped by 2 bases and J by 7 bases; unmatched bases: 1.